The 14 T cell receptor beta chains below all came from one sample that was sequenced in a study of OX40 agonist ivuxolimab in advanced cancers. Assay used: immunoSEQ multiplex PCR; TCRdb lists only in-frame clones, some missing. The sample contains about 60,000 clones, about nine tenths of which appear only once. This material consisted of CD4+ or CD8+ T cells sorted from blood, taken in a trial of the OX40 agonist ivuxolimab. These receptors were taken from an adult with an advanced solid tumor such as melanoma, head and neck, liver or kidney cancer.

This sequence joins TRBV7-6 and TRBJ2-1; tentatively, D is TRBD1 or TRBD2 (5 bases each). Deletions cut 4 bases from V and 4 bases from J, with 17 bases between. Germline CDR1 SGHVS, CDR2 FNYEAQ. This CDR3 is built from 16 residues. CDR3 region: CASSSGDRPIYNEQFF. CDR3 DNA: TGTGCCAGCAGCTCCGGGGACCGACCAATATACAATGAGCAGTTCTTC. The whole variable domain, filled in from reference TRBV7-6 and TRBJ2-1, reads GAGVSQSPRYKVTKRGQDVALRCDPISGHVSLYWYRQALGQGPEFLTYFNYEAQQDKSGLPNDRFSAERPEGSISTLTIQRTEQRDSAMYRCASSSGDRPIYNEQFFGPGTRLTVL.

V is TRBV4-1 and J is TRBJ2-2; perhaps TRBD1 as D (5 bases). The CDR3 consists of 15 residues. V was cut by 5 bases and J by 1 base, with 11 bases left in between. In germline, CDR1 is MGHRA, CDR2 YSYEKL. This CDR3 is CASSASRENTGELFF. CDR3 nucleotide sequence: TGCGCCAGCAGCGCATCCAGGGAGAACACCGGGGAGCTGTTTTTT.

This clone was picked up a small number of times. The chain couples TRBV5-6 to TRBJ1-5, with no clear D. This CDR3 is built from 12 residues. V lost 3 bases and J lost 2, with 3 bases in between. The germline CDR1 and CDR2 sequences are SGHDT and YYEEEE. This CDR3 reads CASSWGNQPQHF. CDR3 nucleotide sequence: TGTGCCAGCAGCTGGGGCAATCAGCCCCAGCATTTT.

This chain links TRBV14 with TRBJ2-7; the D gene is possibly TRBD1 (7 bases). The V gene lost 5 bases and the J gene lost 4 bases, with 18 bases spanning the gap. Per the germline V gene, CDR1 is SGHDN and CDR2 is FVKESK. This CDR3 has 15 amino acids. The CDR3 nucleotides are TGTGCCAGCAGCTCGGGGGCCAGGGGGTTTTACGAGCAGTACTTC. Its protein is CASSSGARGFYEQYF.

The V call is TRBV28, the J call TRBJ1-1; D not resolved. The CDR3 has 14 amino acids. The germline V gene encodes CDR1 MDHEN and CDR2 SYDVKM. Trimming removed 5 bases from V and 2 bases from J, with 12 bases in between. CDR3 DNA: TGTGCCAGCAGTCCGGTAGGCCACAACACTGAAGCTTTCTTT. Its translation: CASSPVGHNTEAFF. Full variable domain (missing parts from reference TRBV28 and TRBJ1-1): DVKVTQSSRYLVKRTGEKVFLECVQDMDHENMFWYRQDPGLGLRLIYFSYDVKMKEKGDIPEGYSVSREKKERFSLILESASTNQTSMYLCASSPVGHNTEAFFGQGTRLTVV.

The CDR3 sequence: CASSLGLAEETQYF. The CDR3 DNA follows: TGTGCCAGCAGCTTAGGTCTAGCGGAGGAGACCCAGTACTTC. The genes are TRBV7-2 and TRBJ2-5; 7 nucleotides line up with TRBD2. Germline V gene sequence: CDR1 SGHTA, CDR2 FQGNSA. CDR3 length equals 14 residues. Trimming at V came to 1 base and at J to 5 bases, leaving 4 bases not matched to a gene.

The DNA of the CDR3 is TGTGCCAGCAGCTTCAACAGGGGAACGAACACTGAAGCTTTCTTT. This encodes CASSFNRGTNTEAFF. The chain is built from TRBV5-5 and TRBJ1-1; 7 bases are shared with TRBD1. CDR1 is SGHKS, CDR2 YYEKEE, per germline (reference sequence). Germline trimming cut 2 bases from V and 1 base from J; bases unmatched to any gene: 5. There are 15 residues in the CDR3.

The chain combines TRBV11-2 with TRBJ2-7; either TRBD1 or TRBD2 may fit D (5 bases each). This CDR3 is 15 amino acids long. CDR1 and CDR2 (germline): SGHAT, FQNNGV. The V gene lost 3 bases and the J gene lost 0 bases, with 12 bases spanning the gap. Here the CDR3 reads CASSFPGPSSYEQYF. CDR3 nucleotides: TGTGCCAGCAGCTTCCCGGGACCAAGCTCCTACGAGCAGTACTTC.

The V call is TRBV4-3, the J call TRBJ1-3; D is perhaps TRBD1 (5 bases). Germline CDR1 reads LGHNA; CDR2 reads YSLEER. This CDR3 spans 16 amino acids. Trimming left V 4 bases short and J 0 bases short, with 13 bases between. Here the CDR3 DNA reads TGCGCCAGCAGCCCCTCGGGGGTTCGCTCTGGAAACACCATATATTTT. Encoded protein: CASSPSGVRSGNTIYF.

The chain employs TRBV9 and TRBJ2-3, with D uncertain. The CDR3 is 15 amino acids. Germline CDR1 reads SGDLS; CDR2 reads YYNGEE. Deletions cut 1 base from V and 2 bases from J, with 11 bases between. The CDR3 DNA reads TGTGCCAGCAGCGTAACCCCTCAGGTCACAGATACGCAGTATTTT. Residues: CASSVTPQVTDTQYF.

V gene TRBV5-6 combines with J gene TRBJ2-7; TRBD1 agrees at 10 bases. Germline CDR1 SGHDT, CDR2 YYEEEE. This CDR3 is built from 14 residues. Trimming cost V 4 bases and J 7 bases; bases outside gene matches: 8. The CDR3 spells CASSDGTGAREQYF. CDR3 coding DNA: TGTGCCAGCAGCGACGGGACAGGGGCTCGGGAGCAGTACTTC.

The chain employs TRBV7-2 and TRBJ2-6; D might be TRBD1 (5 bases). CDR3 size: 15 residues. Germline CDR1 and CDR2: SGHTA and FQGNSA. Trimming removed 1 base from V and 3 bases from J, with 7 bases in between. As DNA, the CDR3 is TGTGCCAGCAGCTTAGTGGGGCTTGGGGCCAACGTCCTGACTTTC. Its protein product is CASSLVGLGANVLTF.

The rearrangement uses TRBV6-1 and TRBJ2-3, with D maybe TRBD2 (6 bases). CDR1 MNHNS and CDR2 SASEGT come from the germline V gene. The CDR3 covers 15 residues. Between the trimmed V and J ends, which lost 6 bases and 3 bases, there was a span of 16 bases. CDR3 sequence: CASRRSGSMTDTQYF. The CDR3, as DNA: TGTGCCAGCAGAAGGAGCGGGTCGATGACAGATACGCAGTATTTT.

The chain recombines TRBV18 with TRBJ2-5; 9 bases fit TRBD1. The V gene's germline CDR1 is KGHSH and CDR2 LQKENI. V lost 4 bases to trimming and J lost 2 bases; unmatched junction nucleotides: 5. This CDR3 has 15 residues. CDR3 sequence reads: CASSLQGARQETQYF. The CDR3 DNA sequence: TGTGCCAGCTCACTACAGGGGGCGAGACAAGAGACCCAGTACTTC. The entire variable domain, with the rest obtained from reference TRBV18 and TRBJ2-5, is as follows: NAGVMQNPRHLVRRRGQEARLRCSPMKGHSHVYWYRQLPEEGLKFMVYLQKENIIDESGMPKERFSAEFPKEGPSILRIQQVVRGDSAAYFCASSLQGARQETQYFGPGTRLLVL.